The T cell receptor beta chain described here comes from a study of control samples from healthy donors and cancer patients. Some clones are missing from TCRdb's copy, which holds only in-frame ones; the method was immunoSEQ multiplex PCR. The sample records around 55,000 clones, over 85% being singletons. This receptor was identified in a man in his forties or fifties with colorectal cancer. Sequencing was done on a sample of PBMCs.

The CDR3 spells CASSIQGQDTGELFF. The DNA of the CDR3 is TGTGCCAGTAGTATTCAGGGGCAGGACACCGGGGAGCTGTTTTTT. The chain has TRBV19 and TRBJ2-2, with D perhaps TRBD1 (6 bases). Germline V gives CDR1 LNHDA, CDR2 SQIVND (reference sequence). The CDR3 extends over 15 amino acids. V lost 3 bases and J 3 bases, leaving 11 bases between the germline ends.